Here is one T cell receptor (beta chain) with its context. V lost 4 bases and J lost 3, with 17 bases in between. Germline CDR1 reads SGHRS; CDR2 reads YFSETQ. The CDR3 extends over 16 amino acids. This record belongs to a study of shared clonotypes between healthy human individuals. Genomic DNA per cell subset filled all wells of several immunoSEQ plates. This table comes from immunoSEQ multiplex PCR, and its TCRdb copy is limited to in-frame clones, with some not included. The data contain about 560,000 clones, around 81% of them seen just once; the ten biggest clones take up about 12%. This receptor was obtained from a woman in her 40s in good health. Some clones in this sample may be carry-over from other donors' samples. Sequencing was carried out using PBMCs. V gene TRBV5-1 combines with J gene TRBJ2-1, with D possibly being TRBD1 (6 bases). The chain's CDR3 is CASSQDRLGVYNEQFF. The CDR3 DNA follows: TGCGCCAGCAGCCAGGACAGACTTGGGGTCTACAATGAGCAGTTCTTC.